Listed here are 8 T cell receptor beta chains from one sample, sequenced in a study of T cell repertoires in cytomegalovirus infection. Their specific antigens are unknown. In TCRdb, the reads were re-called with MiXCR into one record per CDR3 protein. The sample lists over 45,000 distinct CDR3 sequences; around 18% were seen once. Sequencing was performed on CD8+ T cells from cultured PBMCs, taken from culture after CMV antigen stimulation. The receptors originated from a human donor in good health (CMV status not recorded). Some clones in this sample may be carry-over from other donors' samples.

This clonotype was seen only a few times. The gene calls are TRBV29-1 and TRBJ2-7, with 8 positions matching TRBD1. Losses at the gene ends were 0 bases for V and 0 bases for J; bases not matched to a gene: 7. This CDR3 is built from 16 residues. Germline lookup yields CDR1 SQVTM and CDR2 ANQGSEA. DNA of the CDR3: TGCAGCGTTGAAGACCCCGCGCAGGGGGCCTCCTACGAGCAGTACTTC. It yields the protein CSVEDPAQGASYEQYF.

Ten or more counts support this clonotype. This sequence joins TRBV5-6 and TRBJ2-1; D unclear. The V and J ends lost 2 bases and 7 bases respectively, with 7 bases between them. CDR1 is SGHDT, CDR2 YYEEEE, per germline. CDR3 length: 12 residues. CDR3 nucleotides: TGTGCCAGCAGCTTCAACGAGAATGAGCAGTTCTTC. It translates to CASSFNENEQFF.

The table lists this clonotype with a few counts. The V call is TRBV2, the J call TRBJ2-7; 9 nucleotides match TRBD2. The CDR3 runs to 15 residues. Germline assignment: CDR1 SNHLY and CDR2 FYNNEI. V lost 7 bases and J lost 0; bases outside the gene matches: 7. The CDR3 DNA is TGTGCCAGCACTCAAGGACTAGCGAGCTCCTACGAGCAGTACTTC. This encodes CASTQGLASSYEQYF.

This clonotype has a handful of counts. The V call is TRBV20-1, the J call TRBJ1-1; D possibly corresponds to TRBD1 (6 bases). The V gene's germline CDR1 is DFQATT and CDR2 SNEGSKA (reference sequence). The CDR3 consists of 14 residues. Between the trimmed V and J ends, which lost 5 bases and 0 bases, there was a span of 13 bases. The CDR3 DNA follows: TGCAGTGCTGTAATACAGGGAGTGAACACTGAAGCTTTCTTT. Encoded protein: CSAVIQGVNTEAFF.

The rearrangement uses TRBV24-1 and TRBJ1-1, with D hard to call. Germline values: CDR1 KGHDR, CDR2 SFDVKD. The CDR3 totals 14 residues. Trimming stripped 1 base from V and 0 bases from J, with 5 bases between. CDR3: CATSDLSMNTEAFF. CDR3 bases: TGTGCCACCAGTGATTTATCCATGAACACTGAAGCTTTCTTT.

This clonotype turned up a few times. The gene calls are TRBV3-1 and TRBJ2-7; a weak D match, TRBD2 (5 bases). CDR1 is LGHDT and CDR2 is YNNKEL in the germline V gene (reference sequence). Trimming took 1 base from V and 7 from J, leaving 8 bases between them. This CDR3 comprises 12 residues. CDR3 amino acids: CASSQVLEEQYF. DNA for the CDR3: TGTGCCAGCAGCCAAGTACTAGAGGAGCAGTACTTC.

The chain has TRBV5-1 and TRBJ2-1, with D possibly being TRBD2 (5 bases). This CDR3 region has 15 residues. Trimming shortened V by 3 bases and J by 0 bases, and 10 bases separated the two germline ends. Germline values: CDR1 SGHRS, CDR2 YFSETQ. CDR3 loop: CASSSSWSSYNEQFF. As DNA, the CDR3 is TGCGCCAGCAGCTCTAGCTGGAGCTCCTACAATGAGCAGTTCTTC.

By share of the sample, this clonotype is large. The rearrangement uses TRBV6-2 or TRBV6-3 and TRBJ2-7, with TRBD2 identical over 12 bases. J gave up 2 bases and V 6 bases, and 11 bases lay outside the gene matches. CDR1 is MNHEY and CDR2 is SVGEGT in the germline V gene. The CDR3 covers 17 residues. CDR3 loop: CASRPLAGGPITYEQYF. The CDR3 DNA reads TGTGCCAGCAGGCCCCTAGCGGGAGGGCCTATCACCTACGAGCAGTACTTC.